The sequence of this T cell receptor (beta chain) was determined in a study of T cell changes during pregnancy in multiple sclerosis. Trimming removed 10 bases from V and 3 bases from J; junction bases left unmatched: 9. The CDR3 consists of 14 residues. Germline V gene sequence: CDR1 MNHNS, CDR2 SASEGT. Assay: immunoSEQ multiplex PCR; the TCRdb copy retains only in-frame clones and omits some. The table includes 15,000 to 20,000 clones, around 90% detected once. The receptor was derived from a female donor in good health, enrolled as a control in a pregnancy study. Here the sequenced sample was CD4+ T cells from peripheral blood mononuclear cells, taken in the first trimester of pregnancy. This chain links TRBV6-1 with TRBJ1-1, with 9 bases that match TRBD1. The CDR3 sequence is CANRPGTGYTEAFF. The CDR3 DNA reads TGTGCCAACCGGCCCGGGACAGGGTACACTGAAGCTTTCTTT.